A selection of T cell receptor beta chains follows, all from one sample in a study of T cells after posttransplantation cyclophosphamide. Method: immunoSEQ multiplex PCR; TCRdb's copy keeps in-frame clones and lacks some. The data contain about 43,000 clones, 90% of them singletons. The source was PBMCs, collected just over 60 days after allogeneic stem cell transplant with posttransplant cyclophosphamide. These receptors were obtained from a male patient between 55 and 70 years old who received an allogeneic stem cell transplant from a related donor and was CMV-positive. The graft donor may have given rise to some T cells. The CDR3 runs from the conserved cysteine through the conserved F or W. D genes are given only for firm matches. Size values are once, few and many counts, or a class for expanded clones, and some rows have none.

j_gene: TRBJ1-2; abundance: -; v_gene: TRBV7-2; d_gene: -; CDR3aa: CASSSSREGYTF; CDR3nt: TGTGCCAGCAGCTCATCCAGGGAAGGCTACACCTTC
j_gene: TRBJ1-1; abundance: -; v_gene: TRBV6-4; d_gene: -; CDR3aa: CASSDSSRGTEAFF; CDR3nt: TGTGCCAGCAGTGACTCATCACGGGGCACTGAAGCTTTCTTT
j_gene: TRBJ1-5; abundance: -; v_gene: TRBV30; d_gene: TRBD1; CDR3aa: CAWSPKTGQNQPQHF; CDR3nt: TGTGCCTGGAGCCCCAAGACAGGGCAGAATCAGCCCCAGCATTTT
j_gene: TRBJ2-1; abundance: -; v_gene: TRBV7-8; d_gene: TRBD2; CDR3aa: CASSFRLAQFNEQFF; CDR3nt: TGTGCCAGCAGCTTCCGACTAGCGCAATTCAATGAGCAGTTCTTC
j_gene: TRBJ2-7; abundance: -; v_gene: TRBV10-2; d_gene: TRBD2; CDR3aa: CASNPSGGVYEQYF; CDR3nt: TGCGCCAGCAACCCTAGCGGGGGGGTCTACGAGCAGTACTTC
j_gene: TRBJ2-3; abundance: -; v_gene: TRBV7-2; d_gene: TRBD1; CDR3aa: CASSLGWTGSDTQYF; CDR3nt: TGTGCCAGCAGCTTGGGATGGACAGGGTCGGATACGCAGTATTTT
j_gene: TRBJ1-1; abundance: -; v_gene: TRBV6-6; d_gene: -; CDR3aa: CARGGGSEAFF; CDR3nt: TGTGCCAGGGGTGGAGGGTCTGAAGCTTTCTTT
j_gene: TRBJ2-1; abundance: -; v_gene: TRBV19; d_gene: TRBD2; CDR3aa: CASSTSREGGGEQFF; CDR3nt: TGTGCCAGTAGTACGTCTCGGGAGGGGGGCGGTGAGCAGTTCTTC
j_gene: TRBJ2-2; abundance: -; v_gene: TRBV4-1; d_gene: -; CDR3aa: CASSIHGELFF; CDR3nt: TGCGCCAGCAGCATCCACGGGGAGCTGTTTTTT
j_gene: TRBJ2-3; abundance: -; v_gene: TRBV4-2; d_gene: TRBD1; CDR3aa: CASSQGQGETDTQYF; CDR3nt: TGTGCCAGCAGCCAAGGACAGGGGGAAACAGATACGCAGTATTTT
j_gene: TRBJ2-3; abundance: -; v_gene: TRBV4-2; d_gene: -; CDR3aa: CASSQDGSQAGTDTQYF; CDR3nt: TGTGCCAGCAGCCAAGATGGAAGTCAGGCGGGAACAGATACGCAGTATTTT
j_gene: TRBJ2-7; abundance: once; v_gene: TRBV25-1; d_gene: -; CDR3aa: CASRGDRAAYEQYF; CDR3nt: TGTGCCAGCAGGGGTGACAGAGCAGCCTACGAGCAGTACTTC
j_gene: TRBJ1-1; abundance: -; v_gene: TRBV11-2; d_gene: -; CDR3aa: CASSPLQRAKGTEAFF; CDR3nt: TGTGCCAGCAGCCCTCTACAGAGGGCCAAAGGGACTGAAGCTTTCTTT
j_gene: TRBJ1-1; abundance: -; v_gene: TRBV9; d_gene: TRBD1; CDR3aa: CASSDSLDRGRLGTEAFF; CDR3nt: TGTGCCAGCAGCGACTCTTTAGACAGGGGGCGCTTGGGTACTGAAGCTTTCTTT
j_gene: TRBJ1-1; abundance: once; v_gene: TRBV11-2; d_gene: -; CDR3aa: CASSLDGNTEAFF; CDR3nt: TGTGCCAGCAGCTTAGACGGGAACACTGAAGCTTTCTTT
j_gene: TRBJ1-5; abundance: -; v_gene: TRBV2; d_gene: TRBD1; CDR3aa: CASTLRQGINQPQHF; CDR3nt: TGTGCCAGCACTCTCCGACAGGGGATCAATCAGCCCCAGCATTTT
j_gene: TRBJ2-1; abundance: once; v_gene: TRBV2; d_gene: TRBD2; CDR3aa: CASRRAGGSSYNEQFF; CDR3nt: TGTGCCAGCAGACGAGCGGGGGGGAGCTCCTACAATGAGCAGTTCTTC
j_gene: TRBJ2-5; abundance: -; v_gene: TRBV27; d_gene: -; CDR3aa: CASSFWGGLQETQYF; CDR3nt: TGTGCCAGCAGTTTTTGGGGGGGGCTCCAAGAGACCCAGTACTTC
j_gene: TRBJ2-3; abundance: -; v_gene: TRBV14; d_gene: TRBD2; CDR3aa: CASSPGGGTQYF; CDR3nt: TGTGCCAGCAGCCCCGGGGGGGGTACGCAGTATTTT
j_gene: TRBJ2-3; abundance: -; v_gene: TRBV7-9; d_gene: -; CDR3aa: CASSSGVSSTDTQYF; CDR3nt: TGTGCCAGCAGCTCAGGGGTTTCCAGCACAGATACGCAGTATTTT
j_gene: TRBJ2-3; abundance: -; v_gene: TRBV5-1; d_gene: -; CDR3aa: CASREAASTDTQYF; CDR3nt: TGCGCCAGCAGAGAGGCCGCGAGCACAGATACGCAGTATTTT
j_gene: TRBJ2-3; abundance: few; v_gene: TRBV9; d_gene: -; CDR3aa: CASSTDRPTDTQYF; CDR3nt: TGTGCCAGCAGCACCGACAGACCCACAGATACGCAGTATTTT
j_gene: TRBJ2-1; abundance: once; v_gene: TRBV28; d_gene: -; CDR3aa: CASSSVEGANEQFF; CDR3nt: TGTGCCAGCAGTTCGGTGGAGGGGGCGAATGAGCAGTTCTTC
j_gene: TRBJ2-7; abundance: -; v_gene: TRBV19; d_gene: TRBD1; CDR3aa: CASSIASTGFAYEQYF; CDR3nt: TGTGCCAGTAGTATCGCATCGACAGGGTTCGCCTACGAGCAGTACTTC
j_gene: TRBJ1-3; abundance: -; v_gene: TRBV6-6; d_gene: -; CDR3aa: CASVTGLVGNTIYF; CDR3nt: TGTGCCAGCGTAACAGGGCTAGTTGGAAACACCATATATTTT
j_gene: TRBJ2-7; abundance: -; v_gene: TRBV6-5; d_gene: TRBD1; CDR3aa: CASSYSGTGGAYEQYF; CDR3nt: TGTGCCAGCAGTTACTCTGGGACAGGGGGAGCGTACGAGCAGTACTTC
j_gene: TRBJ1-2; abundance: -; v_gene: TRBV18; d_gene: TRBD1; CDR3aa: CASSPGTGTNYGYTF; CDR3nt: TGTGCCAGCTCACCCGGGACAGGCACCAACTATGGCTACACCTTC
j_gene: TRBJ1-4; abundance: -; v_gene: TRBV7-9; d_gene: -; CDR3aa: CASSESTSTNEKLFF; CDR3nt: TGTGCCAGCAGCGAGTCGACATCAACTAATGAAAAACTGTTTTTT
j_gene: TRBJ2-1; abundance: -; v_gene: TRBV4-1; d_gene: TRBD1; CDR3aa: CASSQEGPGQGVGEQFF; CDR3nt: TGCGCCAGCAGCCAAGAAGGCCCGGGACAGGGGGTCGGGGAGCAGTTCTTC
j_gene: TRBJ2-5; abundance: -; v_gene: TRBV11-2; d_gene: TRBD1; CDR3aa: CASSSEGTGQYF; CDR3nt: TGTGCCAGCAGCTCAGAAGGGACAGGGCAGTACTTC
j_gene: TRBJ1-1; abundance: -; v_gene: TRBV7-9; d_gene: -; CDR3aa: CASSLVGAEAFF; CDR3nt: TGTGCTAGCAGCTTAGTAGGGGCTGAAGCTTTCTTT
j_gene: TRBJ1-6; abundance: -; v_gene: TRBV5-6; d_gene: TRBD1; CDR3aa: CASRGQGANSPLHF; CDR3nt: TGTGCCAGCAGGGGACAGGGGGCCAATTCACCCCTCCACTTT
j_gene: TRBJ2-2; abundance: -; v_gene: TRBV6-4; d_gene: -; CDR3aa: CATSKGGNTGELFF; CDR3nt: TGTGCCACGTCCAAAGGGGGGAACACCGGGGAGCTGTTTTTT
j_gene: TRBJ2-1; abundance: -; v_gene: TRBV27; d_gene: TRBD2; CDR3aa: CASSISGGYNEQFF; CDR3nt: TGTGCCAGCAGTATCAGCGGGGGCTACAATGAGCAGTTCTTC
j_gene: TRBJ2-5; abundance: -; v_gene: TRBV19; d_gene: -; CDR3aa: CASSMSSTGKTQYF; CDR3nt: TGTGCCAGTAGTATGAGTTCAACGGGGAAGACCCAGTACTTC
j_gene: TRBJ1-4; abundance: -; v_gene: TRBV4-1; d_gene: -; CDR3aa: CASSQPYEKLFF; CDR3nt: TGCGCCAGCAGCCAACCCTATGAAAAACTGTTTTTT
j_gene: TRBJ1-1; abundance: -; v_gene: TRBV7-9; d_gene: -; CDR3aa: CASSLPDTEAFF; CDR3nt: TGTGCCAGCAGTCTACCCGACACTGAAGCTTTCTTT
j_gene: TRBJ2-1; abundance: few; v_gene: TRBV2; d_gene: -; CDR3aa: CASSESGWSSYNEQFF; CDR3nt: TGTGCCAGCAGTGAGTCCGGTTGGAGCTCCTACAATGAGCAGTTCTTC
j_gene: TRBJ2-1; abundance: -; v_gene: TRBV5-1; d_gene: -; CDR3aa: CASIILPGENNEQFF; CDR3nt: TGCGCCAGCATTATTCTTCCGGGGGAGAACAATGAGCAGTTCTTC